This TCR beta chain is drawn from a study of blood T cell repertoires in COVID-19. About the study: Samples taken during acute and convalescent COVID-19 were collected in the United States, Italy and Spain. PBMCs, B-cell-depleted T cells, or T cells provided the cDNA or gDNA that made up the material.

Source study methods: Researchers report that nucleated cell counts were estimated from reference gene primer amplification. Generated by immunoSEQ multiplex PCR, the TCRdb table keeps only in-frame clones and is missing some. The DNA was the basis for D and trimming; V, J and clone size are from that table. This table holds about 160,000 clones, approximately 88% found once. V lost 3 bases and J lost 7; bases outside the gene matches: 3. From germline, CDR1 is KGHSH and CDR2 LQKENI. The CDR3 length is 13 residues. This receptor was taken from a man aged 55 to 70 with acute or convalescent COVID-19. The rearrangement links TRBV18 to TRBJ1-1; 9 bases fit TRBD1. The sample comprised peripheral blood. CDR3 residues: CASSPTGGHEAFF. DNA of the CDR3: TGTGCCAGCTCACCTACAGGGGGCCATGAAGCTTTCTTT.